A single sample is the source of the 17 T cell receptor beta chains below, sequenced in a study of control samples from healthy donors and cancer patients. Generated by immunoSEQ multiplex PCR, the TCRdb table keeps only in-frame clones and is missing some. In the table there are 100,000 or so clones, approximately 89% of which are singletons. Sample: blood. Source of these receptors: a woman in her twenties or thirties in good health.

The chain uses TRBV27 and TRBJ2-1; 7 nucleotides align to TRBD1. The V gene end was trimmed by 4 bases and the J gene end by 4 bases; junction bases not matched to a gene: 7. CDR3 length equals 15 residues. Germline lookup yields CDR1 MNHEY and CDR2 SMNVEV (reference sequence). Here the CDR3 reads CASSSRDSLYNEQFF. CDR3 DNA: TGTGCCAGCAGTTCCCGGGACAGTTTATACAATGAGCAGTTCTTC.

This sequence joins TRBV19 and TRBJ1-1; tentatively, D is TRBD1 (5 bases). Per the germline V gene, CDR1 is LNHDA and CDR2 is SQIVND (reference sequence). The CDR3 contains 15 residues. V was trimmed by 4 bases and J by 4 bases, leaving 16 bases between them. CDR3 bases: TGTGCCAGTAGTACGGGACCAGCTTTTCGCACTGAAGCTTTCTTT. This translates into CASSTGPAFRTEAFF.

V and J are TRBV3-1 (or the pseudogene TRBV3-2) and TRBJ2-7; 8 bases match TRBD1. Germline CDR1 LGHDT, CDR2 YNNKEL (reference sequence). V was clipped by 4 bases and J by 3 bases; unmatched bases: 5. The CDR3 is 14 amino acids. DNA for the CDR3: TGTGCCAGCAGCCCCAGGGGGCTATACTACGAGCAGTACTTC. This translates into CASSPRGLYYEQYF.

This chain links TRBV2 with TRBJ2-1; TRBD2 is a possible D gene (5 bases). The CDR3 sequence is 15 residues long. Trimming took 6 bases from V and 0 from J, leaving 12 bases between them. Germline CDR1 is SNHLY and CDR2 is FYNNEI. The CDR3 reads CASSLSGSSYNEQFF. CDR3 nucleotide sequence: TGTGCCAGCAGCCTCAGCGGTAGCTCCTACAATGAGCAGTTCTTC.

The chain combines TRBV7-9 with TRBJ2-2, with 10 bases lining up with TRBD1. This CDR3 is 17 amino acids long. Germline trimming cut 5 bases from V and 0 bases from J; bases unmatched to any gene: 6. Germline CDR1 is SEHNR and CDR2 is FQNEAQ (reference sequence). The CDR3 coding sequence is TGTGCCAGCAGCACGAGAGGGACAGGGGCGAACACCGGGGAGCTGTTTTTT. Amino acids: CASSTRGTGANTGELFF.

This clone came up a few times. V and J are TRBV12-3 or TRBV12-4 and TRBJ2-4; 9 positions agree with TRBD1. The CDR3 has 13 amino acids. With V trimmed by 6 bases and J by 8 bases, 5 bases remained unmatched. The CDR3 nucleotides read TGTGCCAGCAGGGGACAGGGTAAGGACATTCAGTACTTC. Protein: CASRGQGKDIQYF.

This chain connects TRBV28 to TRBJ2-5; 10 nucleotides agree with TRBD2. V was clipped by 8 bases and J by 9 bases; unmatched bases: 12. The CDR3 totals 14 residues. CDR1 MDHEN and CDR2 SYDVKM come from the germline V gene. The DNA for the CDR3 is TGTGCCAGCGGACCTAGCGGGGGCAATTGGGCCCAGTACTTC. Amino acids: CASGPSGGNWAQYF. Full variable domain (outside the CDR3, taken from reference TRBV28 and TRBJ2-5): DVKVTQSSRYLVKRTGEKVFLECVQDMDHENMFWYRQDPGLGLRLIYFSYDVKMKEKGDIPEGYSVSREKKERFSLILESASTNQTSMYLCASGPSGGNWAQYFGPGTRLLVL.

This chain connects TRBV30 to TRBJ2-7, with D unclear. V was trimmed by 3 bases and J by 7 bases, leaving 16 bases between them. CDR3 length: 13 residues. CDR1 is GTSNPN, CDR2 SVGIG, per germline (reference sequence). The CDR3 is CAWSPQAPGEQYF. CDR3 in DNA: TGTGCCTGGAGCCCCCAGGCCCCTGGGGAGCAGTACTTC.

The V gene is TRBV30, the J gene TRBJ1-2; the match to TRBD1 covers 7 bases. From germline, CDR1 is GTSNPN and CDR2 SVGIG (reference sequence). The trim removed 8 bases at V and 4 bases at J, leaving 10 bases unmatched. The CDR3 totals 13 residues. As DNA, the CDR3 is TGTGCCCGCCAGGGGGAAGTAGGCTATGGCTACACCTTC. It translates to CARQGEVGYGYTF.

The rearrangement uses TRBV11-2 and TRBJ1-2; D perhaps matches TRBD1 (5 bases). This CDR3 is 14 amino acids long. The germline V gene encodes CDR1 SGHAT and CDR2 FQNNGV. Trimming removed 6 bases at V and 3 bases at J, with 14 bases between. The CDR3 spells CASSLAGQHYGYTF. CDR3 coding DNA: TGTGCCAGCAGTCTAGCGGGGCAACACTATGGCTACACCTTC.

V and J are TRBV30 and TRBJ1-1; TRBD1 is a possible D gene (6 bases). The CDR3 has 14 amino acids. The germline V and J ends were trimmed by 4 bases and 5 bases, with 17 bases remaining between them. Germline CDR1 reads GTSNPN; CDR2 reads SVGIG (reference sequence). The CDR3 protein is CAWMVQGGWTEAFF. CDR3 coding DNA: TGTGCCTGGATGGTACAGGGAGGATGGACTGAAGCTTTCTTT.

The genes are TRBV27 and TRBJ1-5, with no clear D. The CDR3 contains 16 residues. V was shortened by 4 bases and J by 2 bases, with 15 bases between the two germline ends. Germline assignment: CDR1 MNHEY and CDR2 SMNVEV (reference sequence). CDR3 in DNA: TGTGCCAGCAGTTCACAACACTCGGGCCGCAATCAGCCCCAGCATTTT. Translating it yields CASSSQHSGRNQPQHF.

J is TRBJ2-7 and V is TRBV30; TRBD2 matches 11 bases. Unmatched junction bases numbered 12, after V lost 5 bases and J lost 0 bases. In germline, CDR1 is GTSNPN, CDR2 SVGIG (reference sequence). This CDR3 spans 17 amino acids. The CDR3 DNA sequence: TGTGCCTGGGGGGGCCATAAGGGACTAGCGGACTCCTACGAGCAGTACTTC. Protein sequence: CAWGGHKGLADSYEQYF.

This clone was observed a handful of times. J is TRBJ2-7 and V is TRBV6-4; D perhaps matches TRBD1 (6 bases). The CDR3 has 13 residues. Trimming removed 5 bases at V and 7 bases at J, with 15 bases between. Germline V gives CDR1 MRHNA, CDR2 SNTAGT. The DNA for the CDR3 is TGTGCCAGCAGTCCCACCGCAACAGGGGAGCAGTACTTC. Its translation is CASSPTATGEQYF.

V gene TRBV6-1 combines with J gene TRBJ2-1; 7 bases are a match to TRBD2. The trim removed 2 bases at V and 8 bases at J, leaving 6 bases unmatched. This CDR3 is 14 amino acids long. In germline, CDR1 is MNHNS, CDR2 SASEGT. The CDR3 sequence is CASSELKTSYEQFF. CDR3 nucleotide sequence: TGTGCCAGCAGTGAACTTAAGACTAGCTATGAGCAGTTCTTC.

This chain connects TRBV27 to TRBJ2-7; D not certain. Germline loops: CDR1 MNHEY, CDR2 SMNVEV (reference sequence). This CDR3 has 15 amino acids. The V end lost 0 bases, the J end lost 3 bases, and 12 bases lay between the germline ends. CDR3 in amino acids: CASSLSYGRDYEQYF. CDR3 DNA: TGTGCCAGCAGTTTATCCTACGGACGAGACTACGAGCAGTACTTC.

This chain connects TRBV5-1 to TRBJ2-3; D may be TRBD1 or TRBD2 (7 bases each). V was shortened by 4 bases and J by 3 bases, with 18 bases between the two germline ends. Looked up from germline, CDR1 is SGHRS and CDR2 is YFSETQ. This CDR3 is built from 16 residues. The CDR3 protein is CASSTQGGRRTDTQYF. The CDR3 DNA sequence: TGCGCCAGCAGCACCCAGGGGGGGAGGCGTACAGATACGCAGTATTTT.